These T cell receptor beta chains were read from a single sample in a study of naive and memory T cell subsets. TCRdb re-analysed the UMI-ligation and nested PCR reads in MiXCR, keeping a single row per CDR3 protein. The repertoire holds over 100,000 distinct CDR3 sequences, with 13% to 15% as singletons. Source material: naive CD8+ T cells from blood. Every receptor here comes from a human donor in good health. CDR3s include the opening cysteine and the closing phenylalanine or tryptophan. D genes are given only for firm matches. Clone size is given for some rows only: seen once, a few or many times, or a class if the clone is expanded.

-,TRBV13,TRBJ2-3,TRBD2,TGTGCCAGCAGCTTAGGCCGGCTAGCGGGTGTTACGCAGTATTTT,CASSLGRLAGVTQYF
few,TRBV20-1,TRBJ2-1,TRBD2,TGCAGTGCTCCGGGACTAGGAACCTACAATGAGCAGTTCTTC,CSAPGLGTYNEQFF
few,TRBV25-1,TRBJ2-7,-,TGTGCCAGCAGTGAACCAGGTCGCCCCGAGCAGTACTTC,CASSEPGRPEQYF
-,TRBV5-1,TRBJ2-2,TRBD1,TGCGCCAGCAGCTTGATTGCGGACAGGCCCACCGGGGAGCTGTTTTTT,CASSLIADRPTGELFF
many,TRBV11-3,TRBJ2-1,-,TGTGCCAGCAGCTTAGAATCTGGGGAGCAGTTCTTC,CASSLESGEQFF
few,TRBV19,TRBJ1-1,-,TGTGCCAGTAGTATCGCCGGACAGTTGAACACTGAAGCTTTCTTT,CASSIAGQLNTEAFF
-,TRBV9,TRBJ1-6,TRBD1,TGTGCCAGCAGCGCGAAGACAGGGGAGGCCTATAATTCACCCCTCCACTTT,CASSAKTGEAYNSPLHF
-,TRBV7-9,TRBJ1-2,-,TGTGCCAGCAGCTTTAAGGGGCGAGATTTAGAGAGGGGCATAACCTTC,CASSFKGRDLERGITF
-,TRBV20-1,TRBJ2-3,TRBD2,TGCAGTGCTAGAGGGTATAGCGGGGTCGGCACAGATACGCAGTATTTT,CSARGYSGVGTDTQYF
few,TRBV20-1,TRBJ2-1,TRBD2,TGCAGTGCCCCGGGGGGTTATAATGAGCAGTTCTTC,CSAPGGYNEQFF
-,TRBV29-1,TRBJ2-2,-,TGCAGCGTTGAATCACAGAACACCGGGGAGCTGTTTTTT,CSVESQNTGELFF
few,TRBV5-1,TRBJ2-3,-,TGCGCCAGCAGCACTTTGGACAAAAGCACAGATACGCAGTATTTT,CASSTLDKSTDTQYF
-,TRBV9,TRBJ2-2,-,TGTGCCAGCAGCGTACCCGTTGACAGCCACACCGGGGAGCTGTTTTTT,CASSVPVDSHTGELFF
-,TRBV24-1,TRBJ1-5,-,TGTGCCACCAGTGATCAACACGGAAATCAGCCCCAGCATTTT,CATSDQHGNQPQHF
-,TRBV13,TRBJ2-2,-,TGTGCCAGCAGCGCAGGGGTCACCGGGGAGCTGTTTTTT,CASSAGVTGELFF
few,TRBV13,TRBJ2-1,-,TGTGCCAGCAGCTCAAAGGGGGGGGACAACAAGCAGTTCTTC,CASSSKGGDNKQFF
few,TRBV7-9,TRBJ2-2,-,TGTGCCAGCACCGTCAACCGGGGCACCGGGGAGCTGTTTTTT,CASTVNRGTGELFF
many,TRBV24-1,TRBJ2-3,TRBD1,TGTGCCACCAGTGACATACAGGGGGAGCGCACAGATACGCAGTATTTT,CATSDIQGERTDTQYF
few,TRBV2,TRBJ2-5,-,TGTGCCAGCAGGACGGGACTGGAGGAGACCCAGTACTTC,CASRTGLEETQYF
few,TRBV11-1,TRBJ2-3,TRBD2,TGTGCCAGCAGCCCAAGCGGGATTAGCACAGATACGCAGTATTTT,CASSPSGISTDTQYF
many,TRBV7-9,TRBJ2-7,TRBD2,TGTGCCAGCAGCTTCACCTTAGCGGGCGAGCAGTACTTC,CASSFTLAGEQYF
-,TRBV12-3/TRBV12-4,TRBJ2-3,-,TGTGCCAGCAGTTTAGGGGACGTTAGCACAGATACGCAGTATTTT,CASSLGDVSTDTQYF
-,TRBV30,TRBJ2-3,-,TGTGCCTGGAGATGGGCTGGGGATACGCAGTATTTT,CAWRWAGDTQYF
few,TRBV4-3,TRBJ2-7,-,TGCGCCAGCAGCCGGACGACAGGCTACGAGCAGTACTTC,CASSRTTGYEQYF
many,TRBV5-8,TRBJ2-3,-,TGTGCCAGCGGCCTGTACGACGCGTGGGCCCCGAGAGGCTTGAAGCAGTATTTT,CASGLYDAWAPRGLKQYF
many,TRBV28,TRBJ2-4,-,TGTGCCAGCAAGGGTGGGGGACTAGCCAAAAACATTCAGTACTTC,CASKGGGLAKNIQYF
-,TRBV12-3/TRBV12-4,TRBJ2-7,-,TGTGCCAGCAGTTTGGGCAGCTACTACGAGCAGTACTTC,CASSLGSYYEQYF
many,TRBV27,TRBJ1-1,-,TGTGCCAGCAGTTTAGCAACAGGGAGGGCTTTCTTT,CASSLATGRAFF
few,TRBV4-3,TRBJ1-1,-,TGCGCCAGCAGCCAAGATTGGACAGACTTGAACACTGAAGCTTTCTTT,CASSQDWTDLNTEAFF
-,TRBV14,TRBJ1-1,-,TGTGCCAGCAGCCAAGTTAGGACCTCTGAAGCTTTCTTT,CASSQVRTSEAFF
few,TRBV3-1,TRBJ2-5,-,TGTGCCAGCAGCCCATACCGTCGGGGGCCAGTAGAGACCCAGTACTTC,CASSPYRRGPVETQYF
-,TRBV7-9,TRBJ2-1,TRBD2,TGTGCCAGCAGCTTAGCGGGAGGGCGGGACAATGAGCAGTTCTTC,CASSLAGGRDNEQFF
few,TRBV19,TRBJ2-1,TRBD2,TGTGCCACCCTAGCGGGGGGTCTTTACAATGAGCAGTTCTTC,CATLAGGLYNEQFF
few,TRBV14,TRBJ2-7,-,TGTGCCAGCAGCCCCCACGGACTGAACGACTACGAGCAGTACTTC,CASSPHGLNDYEQYF
few,TRBV23-1,TRBJ2-2,-,TGCGCCAGCAGTCAATCTTCCGGGGAGCTGTTTTTT,CASSQSSGELFF
-,TRBV29-1,TRBJ2-3,-,TGCAGCGTTGACGGTCAGGGGAGTCTTACGCAGTATTTT,CSVDGQGSLTQYF
few,TRBV19,TRBJ1-5,-,TGTGCCAGTACCGCAAACGGCTATAGCAATCAGCCCCAGCATTTT,CASTANGYSNQPQHF